The 10 T cell receptor beta chains below come from one sample, sequenced in a study of vaccination effects on CD4 cells after COVID-19. Generated by immunoSEQ multiplex PCR, the TCRdb table keeps only in-frame clones and is missing some. The table has about 66,000 clones, 76% seen once; the top ten hold approximately 0.95%. After expansion with viral peptide pools in the ViraFEST assay, antigen-specific CD4+ T cells were sequenced. When around ten days of culture had elapsed, CD4+ T cells were isolated. Participants received two doses of either the BNT162b2 or mRNA-1273 vaccine. What these receptors recognize is not known. Specimen: CD4+ T cells from PBMCs cultured with HCoV-OC43 spike peptides, collected after COVID-19 vaccination. Subset in this sample: HCoV-OC43 spike overlapping peptide pool stimulation. Receptors were obtained from a human donor who received a COVID-19 vaccine.

J is TRBJ1-6 and V is TRBV5-4; D remains unclear. Trimming removed 1 base from V and 7 bases from J, with 6 bases in between. Germline-derived CDR1 and CDR2 are SGHNT and YYREEE (reference sequence). The CDR3 runs to 13 residues. CDR3 region: CASSLSLNSPLHF. The CDR3 region has the DNA TGTGCCAGCAGCTTGTCACTGAATTCACCCCTCCACTTT. Full variable domain (rest looked up from reference TRBV5-4 and TRBJ1-6): ETGVTQSPTHLIKTRGQQVTLRCSSQSGHNTVSWYQQALGQGPQFIFQYYREEENGRGNFPPRFSGLQFPNYSSELNVNALELDDSALYLCASSLSLNSPLHFGNGTRLTVT.

This clone has only a few counts. V gene TRBV5-8 combines with J gene TRBJ2-5; no firm D call. CDR3 size: 15 residues. Germline V lookup: CDR1 SGHTS, CDR2 YDEGEE. Trimming pared 0 bases from V and 2 bases from J, leaving 11 bases between. CDR3 amino acids: CASSLGLGWQETQYF. CDR3 sequence (DNA): TGTGCCAGCAGCTTGGGGCTGGGGTGGCAAGAGACCCAGTACTTC.

V gene TRBV6-2 or TRBV6-3 combines with J gene TRBJ2-3; TRBD2 matches 10 bases. Germline trimming cut 4 bases from V and 3 bases from J; bases unmatched to any gene: 10. The germline V gene encodes CDR1 MNHEY and CDR2 SVGEGT. CDR3 length: 17 residues. The chain's CDR3 is CASSWERGGQETDTQYF. The CDR3 DNA is TGTGCCAGCAGTTGGGAGCGGGGGGGCCAGGAGACAGATACGCAGTATTTT.

The chain is built from TRBV5-5 and TRBJ2-3; tentative D call: TRBD1 (6 bases). This CDR3 region has 16 residues. V was trimmed by 4 bases and J by 0 bases, leaving 15 bases between them. Germline V CDR1 and CDR2: SGHKS, YYEKEE (reference sequence). CDR3 loop: CASSRQGTTSTDTQYF. CDR3 nucleotide sequence: TGTGCCAGCAGCCGTCAAGGGACAACCAGCACAGATACGCAGTATTTT.

The chain combines TRBV19 with TRBJ2-6; 7 positions agree with TRBD1. The V and J ends lost 6 bases and 0 bases, in that order; junction bases with no gene match: 11. The CDR3 contains 18 residues. CDR1 is LNHDA, CDR2 SQIVND, per germline (reference sequence). CDR3 sequence: CASSHPDRRLSGANVLTF. CDR3 in DNA: TGTGCCAGTAGCCACCCGGACAGGAGGCTCTCTGGGGCCAACGTCCTGACTTTC.

This chain uses TRBV5-1 with TRBJ1-2; D is unclear. The V gene's germline CDR1 is SGHRS and CDR2 YFSETQ. V was cut by 2 bases and J by 0 bases, with 14 bases left in between. CDR3 size: 16 residues. DNA of the CDR3: TGCGCCAGCAGCTTCGGTGTCGGGGAAGCTAACTATGGCTACACCTTC. Protein sequence: CASSFGVGEANYGYTF.

This clone was seen only a few times. J is TRBJ2-7 and V is TRBV11-2, with D uncertain. The V gene lost 3 bases and the J gene lost 7 bases, with 10 bases spanning the gap. The CDR3 is 12 residues long. CDR1 and CDR2 (germline): SGHAT, FQNNGV. CDR3 in amino acids: CASSFSGGEQYV. The CDR3 coding sequence is TGTGCCAGCAGCTTTTCGGGTGGGGAGCAGTACGTC.

The V and J genes are TRBV7-9 and TRBJ2-7; 9 nucleotides match TRBD1. Germline V gene data show CDR1 as SEHNR and CDR2 as FQNEAQ (reference sequence). The J segment lost 4 bases and the V segment lost 5 bases, leaving 6 bases of the junction unmatched. The CDR3 has 14 residues. CDR3 in amino acids: CASSLPGQGYEQYV. The CDR3 DNA reads as TGTGCCAGCAGCCTACCGGGACAGGGTTACGAGCAGTACGTC.

This clone was detected once. The chain has TRBV27 and TRBJ1-2; TRBD1 matches at 7 bases. Germline loops: CDR1 MNHEY, CDR2 SMNVEV (reference sequence). The CDR3 has 18 amino acids. V was clipped by 4 bases and J by 3 bases; unmatched bases: 17. The CDR3 DNA follows: TGTGCCAGCAGTTCCCTCCCCCGGGGTAGGGGGCCATACTATGGCTACACCTTC. Translating it yields CASSSLPRGRGPYYGYTF.

The chain uses TRBV4-1 and TRBJ2-3; the match to TRBD1 covers 10 bases. From germline, CDR1 is MGHRA and CDR2 YSYEKL. There are 18 residues in the CDR3. V shed 2 bases, J shed 1 base, and the junction held 9 bases outside the gene matches. CDR3 region: CASSQFSRTGGRTDTQYF. CDR3 bases: TGCGCCAGCAGCCAATTCTCTAGGACAGGGGGGCGCACAGATACGCAGTATTTT.